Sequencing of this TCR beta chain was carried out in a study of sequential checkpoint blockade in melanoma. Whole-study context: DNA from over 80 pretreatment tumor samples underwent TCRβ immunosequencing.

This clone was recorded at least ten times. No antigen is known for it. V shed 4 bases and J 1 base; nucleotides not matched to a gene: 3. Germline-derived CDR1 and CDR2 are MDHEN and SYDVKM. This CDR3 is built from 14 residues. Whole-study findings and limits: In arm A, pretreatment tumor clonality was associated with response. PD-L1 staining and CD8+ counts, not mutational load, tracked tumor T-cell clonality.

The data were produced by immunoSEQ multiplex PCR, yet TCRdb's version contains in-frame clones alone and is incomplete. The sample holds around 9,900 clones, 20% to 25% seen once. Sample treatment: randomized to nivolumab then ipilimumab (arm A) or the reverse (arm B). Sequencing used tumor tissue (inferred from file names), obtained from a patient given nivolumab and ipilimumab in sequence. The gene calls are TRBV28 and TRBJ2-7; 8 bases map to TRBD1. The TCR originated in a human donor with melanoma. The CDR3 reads CASSSNRGSYEQYF. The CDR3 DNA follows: TGTGCCAGCAGTTCAAACAGGGGGTCCTACGAGCAGTACTTC.